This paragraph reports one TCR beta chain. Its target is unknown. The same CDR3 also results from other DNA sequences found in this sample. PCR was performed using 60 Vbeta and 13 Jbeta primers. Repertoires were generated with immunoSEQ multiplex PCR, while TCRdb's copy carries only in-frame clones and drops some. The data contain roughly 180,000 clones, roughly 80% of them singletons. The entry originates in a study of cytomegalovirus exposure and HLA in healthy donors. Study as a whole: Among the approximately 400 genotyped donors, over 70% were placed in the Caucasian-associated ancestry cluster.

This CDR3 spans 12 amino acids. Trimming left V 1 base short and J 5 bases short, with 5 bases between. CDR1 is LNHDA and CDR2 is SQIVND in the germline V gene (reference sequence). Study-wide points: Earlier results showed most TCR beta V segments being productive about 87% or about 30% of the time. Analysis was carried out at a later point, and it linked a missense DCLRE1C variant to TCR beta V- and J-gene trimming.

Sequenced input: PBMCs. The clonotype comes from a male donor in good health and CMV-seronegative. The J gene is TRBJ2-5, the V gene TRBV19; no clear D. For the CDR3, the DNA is TGTGCCAGTAGTATAGCCGGGGAGACCCAGTACTTC. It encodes CASSIAGETQYF. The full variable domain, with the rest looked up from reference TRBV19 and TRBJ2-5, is DGGITQSPKYLFRKEGQNVTLSCEQNLNHDAMYWYRQDPGQGLRLIYYSQIVNDFQKGDIAEGYSVSREKKESFPLTVTSAQKNPTAFYLCASSIAGETQYFGPGTRLLVL.